The clone carrying this TCR beta chain was recorded once. The target antigen is unknown. The source of the sample is a study of Ad26.COV2.S vaccination and SARS-CoV-2 variants. CDR1 is PRHDT, CDR2 FYEKMQ, per germline (reference sequence). The CDR3 has 16 residues. V lost 3 bases to trimming and J lost 4 bases; unmatched junction nucleotides: 5. The study's findings and limits: Researchers reported similar non-spike TCR breadth in vaccine and placebo recipients. Total responses of T cells may have been underestimated by the analyses of TCR breadth and depth.

TCRdb keeps only in-frame clones here, not all; method: immunoSEQ multiplex PCR. The table has 300,000 to 450,000 clones, 92% seen once. The rearrangement links TRBV13 to TRBJ2-2; 10 bases line up with TRBD1. The source was peripheral blood, collected after recovery from COVID-19. The TCR was taken from a human donor who had recovered from COVID-19. The CDR3: CASSFLGTGATGELFF. CDR3 DNA: TGTGCCAGCAGCTTCTTGGGGACAGGGGCCACCGGGGAGCTGTTTTTT.